This TCR beta chain was sequenced for a study of stem cell transplantation in POMP-related autoinflammatory disease. Study as a whole: Impaired MHC class I-dependent CD8+ differentiation was hypothesized from defective thymoproteasomes. Pre-transplant patients had naive-skewed CD4+ T cells and few CD8+ T cells.

Study-level findings and limits: In patients with PRAID, every analyzed T-cell subset tended to show lower diversity and higher clonality. Patients with PRAID showed a restricted number of unique TRB V-J gene pairings.

Turning to this clone: Its antigen is not known.

Sequencing was performed with immunoSEQ multiplex PCR; in TCRdb, only in-frame clones are kept and a portion is missing. The profile shows about 8,900 clones, roughly 90% of them singletons. V was cut by 2 bases and J by 8 bases, with 12 bases left in between. The germline V gene has CDR1 MDHEN and CDR2 SYDVKM. CDR3 length: 14 amino acids. PRAID featured immunodeficiency plus autoinflammation. This clonotype originated in a human donor with POMP-related autoinflammation and immune dysregulation (PRAID). V and J are TRBV28 and TRBJ1-4; D not resolved. The source was CD8+ T cells from PBMCs, collected before stem cell transplantation. The CDR3 coding sequence is TGTGCCAGCAGTTTAGGGGTGACAAACGAAAAACTGTTTTTT. This encodes CASSLGVTNEKLFF.